This entry lists 22 T cell receptor beta chains sequenced from one sample in a study of blood T cell repertoires in COVID-19. Data came from immunoSEQ multiplex PCR; TCRdb stores just in-frame clones and leaves some out. The profile covers about 280,000 clones, with roughly 91% appearing a single time and 11% taken by the ten largest. The sequenced material came from peripheral blood. The receptor source for this set is a woman aged 25 to 39 with COVID-19, enrolled during active disease.

The chain uses TRBV3-1 (or the pseudogene TRBV3-2) and TRBJ1-1; TRBD1 might be the D (6 bases). The CDR3 is 13 amino acids. Germline V lookup: CDR1 LGHDT, CDR2 YNNKEL (reference sequence). V shed 4 bases and J shed 8 bases, with 14 bases lying between them. The CDR3 DNA follows: TGTGCCAGCAGCCCACGGGAGGGGGGGGAAGCTTTCTTT. Translating it yields CASSPREGGEAFF.

The rearrangement joins TRBV19 to TRBJ2-7, with D hard to call. Trimming shortened V by 3 bases and J by 4 bases, and 16 bases separated the two germline ends. Germline V lookup: CDR1 LNHDA, CDR2 SQIVND (reference sequence). The length of the CDR3 is 15 residues. The CDR3 sequence: CASSISPHMLYEQYF. The CDR3 DNA reads as TGTGCCAGTAGTATCAGTCCGCACATGCTGTACGAGCAGTACTTC.

The rearrangement joins TRBV28 to TRBJ1-2, with D perhaps matching TRBD1 (5 bases). Looked up from germline, CDR1 is MDHEN and CDR2 is SYDVKM. V lost 5 bases and J 5 bases, leaving 18 bases between the germline ends. The CDR3 consists of 15 residues. The chain's CDR3 is CASSGSIWGGYGYTF. The CDR3 DNA reads TGTGCCAGCAGTGGATCAATATGGGGCGGATATGGCTACACCTTC.

The chain has TRBV7-9 and TRBJ1-4; weak D call: TRBD1 (6 bases). Trimming removed 5 bases at V and 6 bases at J, with 10 bases between. The germline gives CDR1 SEHNR, CDR2 FQNEAQ (reference sequence). CDR3 length: 13 amino acids. The CDR3 loop reads CASSPQGYEKLFF. CDR3 in DNA: TGTGCCAGCAGCCCACAGGGATATGAAAAACTGTTTTTT.

The rearrangement links TRBV5-1 to TRBJ1-4; TRBD1 aligns across 8 bases. V trimming: 3 bases; J trimming: 0 bases; junction bases outside the gene matches: 4. The CDR3 has 16 residues. Germline V CDR1 and CDR2: SGHRS, YFSETQ. The CDR3: CASSSQGAPTNEKLFF. The DNA of the CDR3 is TGCGCCAGCAGCTCTCAGGGGGCACCAACTAATGAAAAACTGTTTTTT.

V and J are TRBV3-1 (or the pseudogene TRBV3-2) and TRBJ2-7; 8 bases are shared with TRBD2. Trimming removed 9 bases from V and 0 bases from J; junction bases left unmatched: 4. The CDR3 is 13 amino acids. Germline CDR1 is LGHDT and CDR2 is YNNKEL (reference sequence). The CDR3: CARCGGSSYEQYF. The DNA of the CDR3 is TGTGCCAGATGCGGGGGGAGCTCCTACGAGCAGTACTTC.

The rearrangement joins TRBV11-2 to TRBJ1-2; TRBD1 aligns across 8 bases. V gave up 4 bases and J gave up 4 bases; unmatched junction bases: 8. There are 15 residues in the CDR3. CDR1 is SGHAT and CDR2 is FQNNGV in the germline V gene. CDR3 DNA sequence: TGTGCCAGCAGCTACATGACAGGGGAAGTCTATGGCTACACCTTC. Protein product: CASSYMTGEVYGYTF.

This rearrangement joins TRBV10-1 to TRBJ1-4, with 8 bases matching TRBD1. The J segment lost 7 bases and the V segment lost 10 bases, leaving 11 bases of the junction unmatched. From germline, CDR1 is WNHNN and CDR2 SYGVQD (reference sequence). This CDR3 region has 14 residues. CDR3 residues: CATSPGQASEKLFF. The CDR3 DNA follows: TGCGCCACCTCACCGGGACAGGCTAGTGAAAAACTGTTTTTT.

This clone has just one count. The CDR3 nucleotides read TGTGCCAGCAGCTTTCGGACTGGGAATGAGCAGTTCTTC. Its protein is CASSFRTGNEQFF. The chain uses TRBV5-6 and TRBJ2-1; the D gene is possibly TRBD2 (5 bases). Germline values: CDR1 SGHDT, CDR2 YYEEEE. V was pared by 2 bases and J by 7 bases, with 10 bases between. CDR3 length: 13 amino acids.

The rearrangement joins TRBV11-3 to TRBJ1-6, with D tentatively TRBD1 (6 bases). V was cut by 6 bases and J by 3 bases, with 18 bases left in between. This CDR3 has 17 amino acids. Germline V gives CDR1 SGHNT, CDR2 YENEEA. The CDR3 coding sequence is TGTGCCAGCAGTCCTTCCCCACAGGGTCACTATAATTCACCCCTCCACTTT. Protein sequence: CASSPSPQGHYNSPLHF.

The rearrangement links TRBV6-5 to TRBJ1-2; perhaps TRBD1 as D (6 bases). The CDR3 is 15 amino acids. The V gene lost 5 bases and the J gene lost 2 bases, with 15 bases spanning the gap. The germline V gene encodes CDR1 MNHEY and CDR2 SVGAGI. CDR3 coding DNA: TGTGCCAGCAGTACCACCCGGGGGGCGAACTATGGCTACACCTTC. Its translation is CASSTTRGANYGYTF.

The V call is TRBV27, the J call TRBJ1-1, with 10 bases aligning to TRBD1. The germline V gene has CDR1 MNHEY and CDR2 SMNVEV (reference sequence). This CDR3 spans 13 amino acids. V dropped 0 bases and J dropped 8; count of bases not matched to a gene: 0. CDR3 bases: TGTGCCAGCAGTTTATCGGGACAGGGGGAAGCTTTCTTT. It codes for CASSLSGQGEAFF.

V gene TRBV24-1 combines with J gene TRBJ1-5, with 8 bases matching TRBD1. V lost 7 bases and J lost 7; bases outside the gene matches: 17. The CDR3 extends over 17 amino acids. Looked up from germline, CDR1 is KGHDR and CDR2 is SFDVKD. CDR3 sequence: CATRANPGTGGVQPQHF. The CDR3 nucleotides are TGTGCCACCAGAGCAAACCCCGGGACAGGCGGCGTCCAGCCCCAGCATTTT.

The gene calls are TRBV29-1 and TRBJ1-1; D perhaps matches TRBD1 (6 bases). Germline assignment: CDR1 SQVTM and CDR2 ANQGSEA. V lost 6 bases and J lost 5, with 13 bases in between. The CDR3 consists of 12 residues. The CDR3 DNA follows: TGCAGCGTCGCAAAGGACAGAACTGAAGCTTTCTTT. Its translation is CSVAKDRTEAFF. Full variable domain (missing parts from reference TRBV29-1 and TRBJ1-1): SAVISQKPSRDICQRGTSLTIQCQVDSQVTMMFWYRQQPGQSLTLIATANQGSEATYESGFVIDKFPISRPNLTFSTLTVSNMSPEDSSIYLCSVAKDRTEAFFGQGTRLTVV.

V gene TRBV29-1 combines with J gene TRBJ2-1, with TRBD1 matching over 7 bases. After removal of 7 bases from V and 1 base from J, the junction contained 4 bases not matched to a gene. The CDR3 consists of 13 residues. The V gene's germline CDR1 is SQVTM and CDR2 ANQGSEA. CDR3: CSGTGASYNEQFF. The CDR3 DNA reads TGCAGCGGTACAGGGGCATCCTACAATGAGCAGTTCTTC.

The chain is built from TRBV15 and TRBJ1-5, with TRBD1 matching over 9 bases. CDR3 length: 16 amino acids. The trim removed 0 bases at V and 4 bases at J, leaving 4 bases unmatched. Germline assignment: CDR1 LNHNV and CDR2 YYDKDF (reference sequence). The CDR3 is CATSRDGQGRNQPQHF. The DNA of the CDR3 is TGTGCCACCAGCAGAGACGGACAGGGGCGAAATCAGCCCCAGCATTTT.

This clone was detected once. The chain uses TRBV19 and TRBJ1-4, with D uncertain. The CDR3 totals 12 residues. The germline V and J ends were trimmed by 9 bases and 7 bases, with 12 bases remaining between them. Germline CDR1 is LNHDA and CDR2 is SQIVND (reference sequence). The CDR3 coding sequence is TGTGCCAGCCGTTGGAGGAGTGAAAAACTGTTTTTT. Amino acids: CASRWRSEKLFF.

This chain connects TRBV7-9 to TRBJ2-1; D remains ambiguous. V shed 1 base and J shed 12 bases, with 10 bases lying between them. From germline, CDR1 is SEHNR and CDR2 FQNEAQ (reference sequence). The CDR3 contains 12 residues. The DNA of the CDR3 is TGTGCCAGCAGCTTAGTACAGTACTCGCAGTTCTTC. It is translated as CASSLVQYSQFF.

This clone was recorded only once. This rearrangement joins TRBV30 to TRBJ2-3, with TRBD1 matching over 9 bases. After removal of 2 bases from V and 2 bases from J, the junction contained 5 bases not matched to a gene. There are 15 residues in the CDR3. Germline loops: CDR1 GTSNPN, CDR2 SVGIG (reference sequence). CDR3 amino acids: CAWSLTGGNTDTQYF. Written as DNA, the CDR3 is TGTGCCTGGAGTTTAACAGGGGGCAACACAGATACGCAGTATTTT.

The CDR3 is CATSEGTAYGYTF. DNA of the CDR3: TGTGCCACCAGTGAAGGGACAGCCTATGGCTACACCTTC. V gene TRBV24-1 combines with J gene TRBJ1-2; 7 bases fit TRBD1. V was pared by 4 bases and J by 4 bases, with 2 bases of the junction left unmatched. The germline gives CDR1 KGHDR, CDR2 SFDVKD. The CDR3 sequence is 13 residues long.

The chain combines TRBV27 with TRBJ1-5; no clear D gene. The germline CDR1 and CDR2 sequences are MNHEY and SMNVEV (reference sequence). The CDR3 runs to 13 residues. V gave up 2 bases and J gave up 5 bases, with 7 bases separating them. CDR3 coding DNA: TGTGCCAGCAGTTTAGGTCGCGATCAGCCCCAGCATTTT. Encoded protein: CASSLGRDQPQHF.

V and J are TRBV5-4 and TRBJ1-3; D is perhaps TRBD1 (6 bases). CDR1 and CDR2 from the germline V gene are SGHNT and YYREEE (reference sequence). This CDR3 spans 18 amino acids. V was shortened by 4 bases and J by 4 bases, with 24 bases between the two germline ends. CDR3 DNA sequence: TGTGCCAGCAGCATTGGACCAGGGGTGGGAGATTTCGGAAACACCATATATTTT. This translates into CASSIGPGVGDFGNTIYF.